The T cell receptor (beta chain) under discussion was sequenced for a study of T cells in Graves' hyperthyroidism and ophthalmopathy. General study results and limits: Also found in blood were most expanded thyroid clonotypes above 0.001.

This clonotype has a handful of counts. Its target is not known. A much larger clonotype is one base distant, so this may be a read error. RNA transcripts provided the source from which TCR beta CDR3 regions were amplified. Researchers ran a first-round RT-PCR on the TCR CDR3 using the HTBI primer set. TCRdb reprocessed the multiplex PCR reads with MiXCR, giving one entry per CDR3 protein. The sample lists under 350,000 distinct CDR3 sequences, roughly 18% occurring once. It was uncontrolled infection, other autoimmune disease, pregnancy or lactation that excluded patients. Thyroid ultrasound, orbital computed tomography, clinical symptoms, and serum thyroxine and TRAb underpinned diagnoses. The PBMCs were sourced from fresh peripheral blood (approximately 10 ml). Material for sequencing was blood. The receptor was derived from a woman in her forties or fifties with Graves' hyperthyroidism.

CDR3 residues: CASSSQAVSTDAQYF. Here the CDR3 DNA reads TGTGCCAGCAGCTCCCAAGCAGTTAGCACAGATGCGCAGTATTTT. V and J are TRBV11-2 and TRBJ2-3; unclear D gene. This CDR3 contains 15 residues. Germline loops: CDR1 SGHAT, CDR2 FQNNGV.